The TCR beta chain under discussion was sequenced for a study of T cell responses to AZD1222 COVID-19 vaccine. V lost 5 bases to trimming and J lost 4 bases, with 11 bases between them. CDR1 and CDR2 (germline): SGHTA, FQGNSA. This CDR3 comprises 14 residues. With regard to this clone: Its antigen is currently unknown.

General observations from the study: Most donors were white British and more were female, and clonal diversity was possibly underestimated. Distributed over spike, vaccine-associated CD4 TCRs predominated at 160-218 and 743-854. Reportedly, close to half of spike-specific TCRs are directed against unmutated variant regions.

Method: immunoSEQ multiplex PCR; TCRdb's copy keeps in-frame clones and lacks some. The sample consists of about 64,000 clones, around nine tenths of them appearing once. The chain employs TRBV7-2 and TRBJ2-2; maybe TRBD1 (5 bases). The receptor was isolated from an adult who received the MenACWY meningococcal vaccine as a control. This material consisted of peripheral blood, taken 28 days after the second dose of the MenACWY control vaccine. As DNA, the CDR3 is TGTGCCAGCAGCCAGGCAGGGCGCACCGGGGAGCTGTTTTTT. Encoded protein: CASSQAGRTGELFF.